This TCR beta chain is drawn from a study of breast tumors, draining lymph nodes, adjacent tissues. The germline CDR1 and CDR2 sequences are DFQATT and SNEGSKA (reference sequence). The CDR3 has 16 amino acids. Trimming cost V 6 bases and J 5 bases; bases outside gene matches: 17. General study points: Data fit most tumor T cells coming from lymph node, expanding in tumor. Compared with lymph nodes, tumors were less diverse; compared with nontumor tissue, more.

TCRdb re-called the multiplex PCR reads with MiXCR, one entry per CDR3 protein. The sample includes under 300,000 distinct CDR3 sequences, 30% to 35% of them seen just once. Axillary draining lymph nodes of breast cancer patients supplied the node samples. In the case of this clonotype: Its antigen is not known.

The origin of this receptor is a female donor with breast cancer. Some clones in this sample may be carry-over from other donors' samples. The sequenced sample consisted of axillary lymph node tissue. The chain has TRBV20-1 and TRBJ2-7, with 9 bases matching TRBD1. CDR3 DNA sequence: TGCAGTGCCAGCAGCCCCGTTGGGACAGGGATCAACGAGCAGTACTTC. Its protein product is CSASSPVGTGINEQYF.